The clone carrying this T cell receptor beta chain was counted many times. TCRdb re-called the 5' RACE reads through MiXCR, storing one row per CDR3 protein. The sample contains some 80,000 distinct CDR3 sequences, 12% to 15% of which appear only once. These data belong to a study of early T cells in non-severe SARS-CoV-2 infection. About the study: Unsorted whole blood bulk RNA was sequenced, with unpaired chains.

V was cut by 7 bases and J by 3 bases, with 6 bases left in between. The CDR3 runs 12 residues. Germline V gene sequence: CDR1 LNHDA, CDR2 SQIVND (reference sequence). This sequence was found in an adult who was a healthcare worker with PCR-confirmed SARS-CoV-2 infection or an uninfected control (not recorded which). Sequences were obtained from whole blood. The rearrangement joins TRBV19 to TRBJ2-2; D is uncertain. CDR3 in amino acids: CASNPDTGELFF. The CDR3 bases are TGTGCCAGTAACCCTGACACCGGGGAGCTGTTTTTT.